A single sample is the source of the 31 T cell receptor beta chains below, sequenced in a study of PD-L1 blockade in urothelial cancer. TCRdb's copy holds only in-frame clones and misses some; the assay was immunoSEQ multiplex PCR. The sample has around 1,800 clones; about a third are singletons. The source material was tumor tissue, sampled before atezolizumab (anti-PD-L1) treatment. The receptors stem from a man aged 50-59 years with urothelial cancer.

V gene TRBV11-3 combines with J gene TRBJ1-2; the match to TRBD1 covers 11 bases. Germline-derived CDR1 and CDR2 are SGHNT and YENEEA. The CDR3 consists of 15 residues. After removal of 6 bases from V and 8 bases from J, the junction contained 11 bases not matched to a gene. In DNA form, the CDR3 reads TGTGCCAGCAGTTTGGGACAGGGGGTATTAGGAGGCTACACCTTC. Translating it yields CASSLGQGVLGGYTF. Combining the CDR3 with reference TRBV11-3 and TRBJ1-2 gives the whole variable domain EAGVVQSPRYKIIEKKQPVAFWCNPISGHNTLYWYLQNLGQGPELLIRYENEEAVDDSQLPKDRFSAERLKGVDSTLKIQPAELGDSAVYLCASSLGQGVLGGYTFGSGTRLTVV.

CDR3 DNA: TGTGCCAGCAGTTTATCCTCAGGGGTCACTGAAGCTTTCTTT. Translated, it gives CASSLSSGVTEAFF. The V call is TRBV28, the J call TRBJ1-1; D might be TRBD1 (6 bases). The CDR3 extends over 14 amino acids. V was shortened by 1 base and J by 4 bases, with 10 bases between the two germline ends. Germline V gene lookup returns CDR1 MDHEN and CDR2 SYDVKM.

The CDR3 reads CSVGRGTGNTIYF. In DNA form, the CDR3 reads TGCAGCGTTGGTAGGGGTACTGGAAACACCATATATTTT. The rearrangement links TRBV29-1 to TRBJ1-3; D is perhaps TRBD1 (5 bases). V lost 4 bases, J lost 2 bases, and 9 bases lay in between. This CDR3 has 13 residues. The germline V gene encodes CDR1 SQVTM and CDR2 ANQGSEA.

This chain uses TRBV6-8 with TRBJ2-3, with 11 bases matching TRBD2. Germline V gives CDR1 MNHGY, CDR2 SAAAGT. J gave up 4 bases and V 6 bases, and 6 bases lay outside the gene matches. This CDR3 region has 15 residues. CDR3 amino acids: CASSETSGKADTQYF. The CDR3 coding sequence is TGTGCCAGCAGCGAGACTAGCGGGAAAGCAGATACGCAGTATTTT.

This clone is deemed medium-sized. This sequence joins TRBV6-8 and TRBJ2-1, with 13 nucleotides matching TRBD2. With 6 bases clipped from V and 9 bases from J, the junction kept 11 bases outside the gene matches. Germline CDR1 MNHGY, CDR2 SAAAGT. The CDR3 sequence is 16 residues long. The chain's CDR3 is CASRLELAGGPSEQFF. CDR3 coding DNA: TGTGCCAGCAGGCTTGAACTAGCGGGAGGGCCTAGTGAGCAGTTCTTC.

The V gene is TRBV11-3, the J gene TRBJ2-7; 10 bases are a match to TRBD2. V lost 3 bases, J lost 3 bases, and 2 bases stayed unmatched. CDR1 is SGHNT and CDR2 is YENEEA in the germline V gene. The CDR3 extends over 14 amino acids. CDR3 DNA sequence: TGTGCCAGCAGCTTCCCTAGCGGGAGCTACGAGCAGTACTTC. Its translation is CASSFPSGSYEQYF.

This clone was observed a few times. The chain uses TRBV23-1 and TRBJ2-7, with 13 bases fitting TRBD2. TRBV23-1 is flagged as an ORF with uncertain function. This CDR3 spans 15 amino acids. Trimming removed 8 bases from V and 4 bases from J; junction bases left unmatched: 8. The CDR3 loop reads CASRWTSGSSYEQYF. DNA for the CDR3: TGCGCCAGCCGTTGGACTAGCGGGAGTAGTTACGAGCAGTACTTC.

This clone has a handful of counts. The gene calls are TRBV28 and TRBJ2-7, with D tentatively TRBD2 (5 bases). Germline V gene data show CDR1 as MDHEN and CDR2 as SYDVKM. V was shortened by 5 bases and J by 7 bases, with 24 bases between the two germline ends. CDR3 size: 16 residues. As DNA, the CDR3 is TGTGCCAGCAGTAGGCCTGGCGGGTGGATCGGGAAGGAGCAGTACTTC. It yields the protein CASSRPGGWIGKEQYF.

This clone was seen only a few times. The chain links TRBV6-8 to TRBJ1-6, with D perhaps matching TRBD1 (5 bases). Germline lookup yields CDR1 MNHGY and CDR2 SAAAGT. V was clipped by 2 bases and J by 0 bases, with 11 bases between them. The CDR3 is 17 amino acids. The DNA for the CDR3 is TGTGCCAGCAGTTACCACAGGAAACCCTCCTATAATTCACCCCTCCACTTT. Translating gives CASSYHRKPSYNSPLHF.

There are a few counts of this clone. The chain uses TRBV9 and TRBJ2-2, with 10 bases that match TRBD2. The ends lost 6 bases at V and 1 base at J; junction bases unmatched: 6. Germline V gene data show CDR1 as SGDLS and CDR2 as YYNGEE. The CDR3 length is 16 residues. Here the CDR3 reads CASTLSSGRNTGELFF. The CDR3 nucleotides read TGTGCCAGCACCCTATCTAGCGGGAGGAACACCGGGGAGCTGTTTTTT.

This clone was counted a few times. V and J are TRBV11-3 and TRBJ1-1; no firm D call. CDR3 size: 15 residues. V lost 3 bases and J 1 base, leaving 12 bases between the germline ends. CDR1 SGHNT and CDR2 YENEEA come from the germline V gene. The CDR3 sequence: CASSFSTGGNTEAFF. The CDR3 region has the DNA TGTGCCAGCAGCTTTAGTACGGGCGGGAACACTGAAGCTTTCTTT. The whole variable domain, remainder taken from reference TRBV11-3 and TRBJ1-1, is EAGVVQSPRYKIIEKKQPVAFWCNPISGHNTLYWYLQNLGQGPELLIRYENEEAVDDSQLPKDRFSAERLKGVDSTLKIQPAELGDSAVYLCASSFSTGGNTEAFFGQGTRLTVV.

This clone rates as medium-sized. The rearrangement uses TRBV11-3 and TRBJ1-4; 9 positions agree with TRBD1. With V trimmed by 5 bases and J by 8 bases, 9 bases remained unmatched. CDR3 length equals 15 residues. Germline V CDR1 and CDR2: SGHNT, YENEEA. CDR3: CASSLVGQGGEKLFF. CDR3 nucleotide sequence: TGTGCCAGCAGCCTTGTGGGACAGGGCGGAGAAAAACTGTTTTTT.

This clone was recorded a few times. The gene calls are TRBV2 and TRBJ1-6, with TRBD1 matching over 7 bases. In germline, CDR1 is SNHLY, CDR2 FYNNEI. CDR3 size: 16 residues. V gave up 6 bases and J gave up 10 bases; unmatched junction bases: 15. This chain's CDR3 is CASSGTGAGTESPLHF. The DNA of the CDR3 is TGTGCCAGCAGCGGTACAGGGGCAGGAACGGAATCACCCCTCCACTTT. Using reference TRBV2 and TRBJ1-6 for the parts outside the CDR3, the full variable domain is EPEVTQTPSHQVTQMGQEVILRCVPISNHLYFYWYRQILGQKVEFLVSFYNNEISEKSEIFDDQFSVERPDGSNFTLKIRSTKLEDSAMYFCASSGTGAGTESPLHFGNGTRLTVT.

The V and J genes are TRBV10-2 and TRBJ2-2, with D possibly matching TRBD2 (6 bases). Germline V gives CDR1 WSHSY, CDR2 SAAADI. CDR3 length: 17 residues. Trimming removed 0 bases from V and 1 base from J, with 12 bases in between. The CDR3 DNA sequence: TGCGCCAGCAGTGAGTCTACGGGGGTTGGGAACACCGGGGAGCTGTTTTTT. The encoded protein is CASSESTGVGNTGELFF.

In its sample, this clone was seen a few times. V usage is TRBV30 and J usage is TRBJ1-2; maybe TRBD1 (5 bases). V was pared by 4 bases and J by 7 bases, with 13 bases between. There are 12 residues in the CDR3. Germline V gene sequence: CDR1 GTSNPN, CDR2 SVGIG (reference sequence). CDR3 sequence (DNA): TGTGCCTGGATCGGCCAGGGAGGTGGCTACACCTTC. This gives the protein CAWIGQGGGYTF.

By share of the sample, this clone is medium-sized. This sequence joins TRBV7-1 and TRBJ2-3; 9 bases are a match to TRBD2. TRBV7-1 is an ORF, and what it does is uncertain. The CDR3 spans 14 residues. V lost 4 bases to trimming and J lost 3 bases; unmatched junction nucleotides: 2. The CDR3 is CASSLTSGTDTQYF. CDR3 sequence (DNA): TGTGCCAGCAGCTTAACTAGCGGGACAGATACGCAGTATTTT.

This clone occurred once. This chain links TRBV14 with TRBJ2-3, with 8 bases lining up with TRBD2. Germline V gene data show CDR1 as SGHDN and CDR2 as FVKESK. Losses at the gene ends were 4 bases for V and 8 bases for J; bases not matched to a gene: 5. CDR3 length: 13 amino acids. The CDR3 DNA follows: TGTGCCAGCAGCCGCGGGGGGTTGGGTACGCAGTATTTT. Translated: CASSRGGLGTQYF.

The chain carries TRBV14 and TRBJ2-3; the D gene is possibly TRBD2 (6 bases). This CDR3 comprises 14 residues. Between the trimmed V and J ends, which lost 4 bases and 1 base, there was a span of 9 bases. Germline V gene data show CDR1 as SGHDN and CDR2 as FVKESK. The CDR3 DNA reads TGTGCCAGCAGCCCTTGGGAGGGCACAGATACGCAGTATTTT. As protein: CASSPWEGTDTQYF.

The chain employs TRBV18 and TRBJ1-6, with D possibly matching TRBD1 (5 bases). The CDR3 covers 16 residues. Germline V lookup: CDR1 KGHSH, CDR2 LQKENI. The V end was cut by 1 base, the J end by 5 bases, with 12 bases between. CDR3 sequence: CASSPLTTANNSPLHF. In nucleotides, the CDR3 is TGTGCCAGCTCACCACTTACGACAGCAAATAATTCACCCCTCCACTTT.

The CDR3 here is CATVSGVGQPQHF. As DNA, the CDR3 is TGTGCCACCGTTTCTGGGGTGGGTCAGCCCCAGCATTTT. V gene TRBV19 combines with J gene TRBJ1-5; no firm D call. V was pared by 10 bases and J by 6 bases, with 16 bases between. This CDR3 comprises 13 residues. The germline gives CDR1 LNHDA, CDR2 SQIVND (reference sequence).

The CDR3 region is CASSLGGAGGQGEQYF. The CDR3 DNA sequence: TGTGCCAGCAGCCTCGGCGGGGCGGGAGGGCAGGGCGAGCAGTACTTC. The rearrangement links TRBV14 to TRBJ2-7; 9 bases fit TRBD2. This CDR3 is 16 amino acids long. The trim removed 4 bases at V and 6 bases at J, leaving 13 bases unmatched. Per the germline V gene, CDR1 is SGHDN and CDR2 is FVKESK. The whole variable domain, filled in from reference TRBV14 and TRBJ2-7, reads EAGVTQFPSHSVIEKGQTVTLRCDPISGHDNLYWYRRVMGKEIKFLLHFVKESKQDESGMPNNRFLAERTGGTYSTLKVQPAELEDSGVYFCASSLGGAGGQGEQYFGPGTRLTVT.

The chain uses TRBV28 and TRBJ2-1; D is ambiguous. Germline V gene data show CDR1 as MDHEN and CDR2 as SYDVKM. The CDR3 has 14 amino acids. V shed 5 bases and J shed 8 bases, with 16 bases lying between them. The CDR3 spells CASSTPPLAHEQFF. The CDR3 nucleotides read TGTGCCAGCAGTACGCCCCCCTTGGCGCATGAGCAGTTCTTC.

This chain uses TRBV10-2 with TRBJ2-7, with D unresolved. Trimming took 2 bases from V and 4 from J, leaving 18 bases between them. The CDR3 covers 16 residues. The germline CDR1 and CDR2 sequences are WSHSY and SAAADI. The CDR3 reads CASSELRLSSLYEQYF. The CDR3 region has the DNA TGCGCCAGCAGTGAGCTCCGGCTTTCGTCCTTGTACGAGCAGTACTTC.

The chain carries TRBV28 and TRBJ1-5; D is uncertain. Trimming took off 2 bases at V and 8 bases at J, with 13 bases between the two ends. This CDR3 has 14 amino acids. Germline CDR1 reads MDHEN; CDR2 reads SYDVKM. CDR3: CASSLDSLLEPQHF. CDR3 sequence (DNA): TGTGCCAGCAGTTTAGATAGTCTCTTGGAGCCCCAGCATTTT. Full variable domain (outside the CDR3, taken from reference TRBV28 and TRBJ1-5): DVKVTQSSRYLVKRTGEKVFLECVQDMDHENMFWYRQDPGLGLRLIYFSYDVKMKEKGDIPEGYSVSREKKERFSLILESASTNQTSMYLCASSLDSLLEPQHFGDGTRLSIL.

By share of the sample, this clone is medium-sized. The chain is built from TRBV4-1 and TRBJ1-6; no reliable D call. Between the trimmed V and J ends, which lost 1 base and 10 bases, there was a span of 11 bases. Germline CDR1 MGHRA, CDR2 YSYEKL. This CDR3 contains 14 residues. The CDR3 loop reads CASSQVGSGSPLHF. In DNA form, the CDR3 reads TGCGCCAGCAGCCAAGTAGGGTCTGGCTCACCCCTCCACTTT.

CDR3 in DNA: TGTGCCAGCAGTACAGGGTGGGAAAAACTGTTTTTT. Its protein is CASSTGWEKLFF. This chain joins TRBV6-8 and TRBJ1-4, with D possibly being TRBD1 (6 bases). The germline V and J ends were trimmed by 5 bases and 8 bases, with 9 bases remaining between them. Germline CDR1 is MNHGY and CDR2 is SAAAGT. The CDR3 is 12 residues long.

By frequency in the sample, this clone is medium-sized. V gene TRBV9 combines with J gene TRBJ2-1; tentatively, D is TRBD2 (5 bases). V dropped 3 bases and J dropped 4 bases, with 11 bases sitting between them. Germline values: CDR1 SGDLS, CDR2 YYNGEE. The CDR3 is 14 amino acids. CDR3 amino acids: CASSATGMYNEQFF. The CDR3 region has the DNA TGTGCCAGCAGCGCCACCGGGATGTACAATGAGCAGTTCTTC.

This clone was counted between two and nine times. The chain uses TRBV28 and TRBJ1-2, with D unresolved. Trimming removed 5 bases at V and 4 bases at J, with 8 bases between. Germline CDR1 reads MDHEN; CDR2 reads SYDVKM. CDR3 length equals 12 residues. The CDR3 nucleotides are TGTGCCAGCAGTCTGGGTGGCTATGGCTACACCTTC. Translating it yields CASSLGGYGYTF.

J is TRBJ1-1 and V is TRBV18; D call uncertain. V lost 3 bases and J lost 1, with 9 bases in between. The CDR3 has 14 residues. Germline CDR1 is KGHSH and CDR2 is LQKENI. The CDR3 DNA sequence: TGTGCCAGCTCACCGGGAAACAGGAACACTGAAGCTTTCTTT. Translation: CASSPGNRNTEAFF.

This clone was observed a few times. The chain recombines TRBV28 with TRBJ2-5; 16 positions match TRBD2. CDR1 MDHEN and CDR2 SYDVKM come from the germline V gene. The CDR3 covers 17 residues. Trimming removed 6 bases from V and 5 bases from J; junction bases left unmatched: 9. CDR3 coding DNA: TGTGCCAGCAGCACGGGGACTAGCGGGAGGGCCTTGGAGACCCAGTACTTC. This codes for CASSTGTSGRALETQYF.

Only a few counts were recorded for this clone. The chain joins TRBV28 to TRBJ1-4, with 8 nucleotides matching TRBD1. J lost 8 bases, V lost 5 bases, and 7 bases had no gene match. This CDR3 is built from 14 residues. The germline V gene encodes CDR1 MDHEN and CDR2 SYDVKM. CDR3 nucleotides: TGTGCCAGCAGTGTATACAGGGGGGGAGAAAAACTGTTTTTT. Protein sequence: CASSVYRGGEKLFF.